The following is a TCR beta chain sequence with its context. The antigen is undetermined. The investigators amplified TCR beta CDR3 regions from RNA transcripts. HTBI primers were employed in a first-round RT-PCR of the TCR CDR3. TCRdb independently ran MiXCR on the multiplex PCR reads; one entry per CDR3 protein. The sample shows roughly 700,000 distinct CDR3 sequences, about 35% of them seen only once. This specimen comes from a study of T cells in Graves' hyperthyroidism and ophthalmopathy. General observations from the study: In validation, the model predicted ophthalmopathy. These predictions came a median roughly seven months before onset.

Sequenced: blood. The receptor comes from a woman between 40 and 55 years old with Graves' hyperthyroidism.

The CDR3 spells CASSTYRSNEKLFF. For the CDR3, the DNA is TGTGCCAGCAGCACCTACAGGTCTAATGAAAAACTGTTTTTT. The chain combines TRBV7-2 with TRBJ1-4; D is perhaps TRBD1 (5 bases). Germline V gene lookup returns CDR1 SGHTA and CDR2 FQGNSA. V lost 5 bases, J lost 3 bases, and 10 bases lay in between. CDR3 size: 14 residues.